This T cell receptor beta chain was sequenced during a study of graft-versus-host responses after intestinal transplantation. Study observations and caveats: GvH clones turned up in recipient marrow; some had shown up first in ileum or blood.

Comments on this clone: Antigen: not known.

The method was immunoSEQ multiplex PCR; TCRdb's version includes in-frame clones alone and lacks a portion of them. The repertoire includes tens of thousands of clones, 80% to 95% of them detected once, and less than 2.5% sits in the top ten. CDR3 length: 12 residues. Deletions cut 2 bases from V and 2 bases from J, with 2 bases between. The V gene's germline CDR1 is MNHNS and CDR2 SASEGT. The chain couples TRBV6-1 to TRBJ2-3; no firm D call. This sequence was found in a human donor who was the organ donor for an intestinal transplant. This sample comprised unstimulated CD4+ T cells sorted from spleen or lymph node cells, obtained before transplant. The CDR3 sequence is CASSENTDTQYF. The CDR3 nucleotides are TGTGCCAGCAGTGAAAACACAGATACGCAGTATTTT.